This T cell receptor beta chain stems from a study of beta chain features in type 1 diabetes. Study-level findings and limits: There was a moderate but significant shortening of TCRB CDR3s in all four CD4+ subsets of Type 1 diabetes patients.

Reverse transcribing all isolated RNA meant expressed TCRB transcripts were sequenced. Only in-frame clones appear in the TCRdb table, and some are missing; sequencing was by immunoSEQ multiplex PCR. The profile shows 40,000 or so clones, approximately 68% of them singletons. Note on this clone: Its antigen is not identified.

Germline values: CDR1 SGHTA, CDR2 FQGNSA. After removal of 1 base from V and 1 base from J, the junction contained 6 bases not matched to a gene. This CDR3 has 17 amino acids. V and J are TRBV7-2 and TRBJ2-3; 9 nucleotides line up with TRBD2. Sequencing used Tregs from blood. This clonotype originated in a young woman with type 1 diabetes. As DNA, the CDR3 is TGTGCCAGCAGCTTAGGTGGTAGCGGGGGCCGCACAGATACGCAGTATTTT. Translation: CASSLGGSGGRTDTQYF. The entire variable domain, with the rest obtained from reference TRBV7-2 and TRBJ2-3, is as follows: GAGVSQSPSNKVTEKGKDVELRCDPISGHTALYWYRQSLGQGLEFLIYFQGNSAPDKSGLPSDRFSAERTGGSVSTLTIQRTQQEDSAVYLCASSLGGSGGRTDTQYFGPGTRLTVL.